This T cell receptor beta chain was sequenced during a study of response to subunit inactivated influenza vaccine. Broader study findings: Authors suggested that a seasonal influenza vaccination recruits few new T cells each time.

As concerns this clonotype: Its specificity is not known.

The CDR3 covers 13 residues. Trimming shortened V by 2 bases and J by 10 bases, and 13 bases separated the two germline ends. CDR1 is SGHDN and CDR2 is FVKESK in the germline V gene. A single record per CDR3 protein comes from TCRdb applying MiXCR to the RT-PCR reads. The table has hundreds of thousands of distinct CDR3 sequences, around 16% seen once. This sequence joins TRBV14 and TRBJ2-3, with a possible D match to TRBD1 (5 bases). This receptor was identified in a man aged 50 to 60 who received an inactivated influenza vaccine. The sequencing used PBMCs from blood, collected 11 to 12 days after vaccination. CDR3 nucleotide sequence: TGTGCCAGCAGCCAAAATGGCAGGGAATCGCAGTATTTT. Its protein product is CASSQNGRESQYF.